This record concerns one T cell receptor beta chain sequence. The CDR3 runs 14 residues. CDR1 is MNHNS and CDR2 is SASEGT in the germline V gene. The J segment lost 5 bases and the V segment lost 6 bases, leaving 6 bases of the junction unmatched. The sample comes from a study of T cells after yellow fever vaccination. TCRdb re-analysed the 5' RACE reads in MiXCR, keeping a single row per CDR3 protein. The sample consists of a few hundred thousand distinct CDR3 sequences, about 7.1% of them appearing once. The material was CD4+ T cells sorted from PBMCs, obtained 15 days after the yellow fever booster vaccination. The J gene is TRBJ2-5, the V gene TRBV6-1, with 10 nucleotides matching TRBD2. The TCR sequence derives from a man aged 25 to 45 who received the YFV17D yellow fever vaccine. CDR3 loop: CASRERGGRETQYF. The CDR3 DNA sequence: TGTGCCAGCAGAGAGCGGGGGGGGCGGGAGACCCAGTACTTC.